The entry below gives a single T cell receptor beta chain sequence along with its context. The antigen is not known. The read halts 3 residues ahead of the CDR3 end, with the missing end drawn from the germline J gene. Per the germline V gene, CDR1 is SGHRS and CDR2 is YFSETQ. This CDR3 contains 15 residues. TCRdb's table, derived via immunoSEQ multiplex PCR, lists solely in-frame clones and lacks some. The sample features roughly 23,000 clones, with under 5% in its top ten. The sample is drawn from a study of Tregs in tolerant kidney transplant recipients. Regarding the study as a whole: Activated donor B cell expansion appeared to reveal the most relevant donor-specific TCRbeta repertoire.

Related graft donors supplied nonmyeloablative bone marrow transplants, and mixed chimerism was transient. The source was CD4+ T cells from blood (PBMCs), collected 6 months after the transplant. The sequence was obtained from a human patient who received a combined kidney and bone marrow transplant. Part of the T cell pool may stem from the graft donor. The chain has TRBV5-1 and TRBJ2-3; 12 bases match TRBD2. CDR3 DNA (partial): TGCGCCAGCAGCCCCGGACTAGCGGGGAAGGTTGCG. It yields the protein CASSPGLAGKVA. The full CDR3 sequence reads CASSPGLAGKVAQYF. Full variable domain (outside the CDR3, taken from reference TRBV5-1 and TRBJ2-3): KAGVTQTPRYLIKTRGQQVTLSCSPISGHRSVSWYQQTPGQGLQFLFEYFSETQRNKGNFPGRFSGRQFSNSRSEMNVSTLELGDSALYLCASSPGLAGKVAQYFGPGTRLTVL.